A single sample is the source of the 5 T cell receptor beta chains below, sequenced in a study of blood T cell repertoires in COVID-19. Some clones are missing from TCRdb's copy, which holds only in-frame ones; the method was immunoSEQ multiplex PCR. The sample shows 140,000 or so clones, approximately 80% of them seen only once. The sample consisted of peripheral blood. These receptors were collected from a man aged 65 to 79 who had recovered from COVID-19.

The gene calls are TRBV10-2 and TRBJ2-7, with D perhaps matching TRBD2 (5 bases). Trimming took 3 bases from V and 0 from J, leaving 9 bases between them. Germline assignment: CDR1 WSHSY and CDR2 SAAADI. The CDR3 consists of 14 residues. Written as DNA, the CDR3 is TGCGCCAGCAGTGATGGTGGGAGCTCCTACGAGCAGTACTTC. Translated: CASSDGGSSYEQYF.

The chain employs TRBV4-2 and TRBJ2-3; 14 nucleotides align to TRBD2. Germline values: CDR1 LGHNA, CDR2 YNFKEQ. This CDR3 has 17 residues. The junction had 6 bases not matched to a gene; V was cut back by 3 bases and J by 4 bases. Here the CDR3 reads CASSHLETSGGADTQYF. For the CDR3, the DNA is TGTGCCAGCAGCCACCTGGAGACTAGCGGGGGGGCAGATACGCAGTATTTT.

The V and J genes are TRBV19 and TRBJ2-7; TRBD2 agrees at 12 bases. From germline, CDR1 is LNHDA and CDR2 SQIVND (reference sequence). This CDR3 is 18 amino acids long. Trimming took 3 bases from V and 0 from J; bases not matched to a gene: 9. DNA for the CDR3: TGTGCCAGTAGTATGGGTACTAGCGGGAGGAAAAGCTCCTACGAGCAGTACTTC. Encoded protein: CASSMGTSGRKSSYEQYF.

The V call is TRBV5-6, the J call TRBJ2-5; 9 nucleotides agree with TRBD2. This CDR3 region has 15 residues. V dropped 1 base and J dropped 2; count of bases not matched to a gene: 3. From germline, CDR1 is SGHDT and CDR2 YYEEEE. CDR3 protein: CASSLMLAGQETQYF. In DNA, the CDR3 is TGTGCCAGCAGCTTGATGCTAGCGGGACAAGAGACCCAGTACTTC.

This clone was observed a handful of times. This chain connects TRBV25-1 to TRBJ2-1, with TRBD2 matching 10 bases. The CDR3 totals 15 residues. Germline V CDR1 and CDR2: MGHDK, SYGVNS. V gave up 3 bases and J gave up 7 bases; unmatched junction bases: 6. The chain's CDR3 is CASSDRSSGRNEQFF. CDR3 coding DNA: TGTGCCAGCAGTGATCGGTCTAGCGGGAGAAATGAGCAGTTCTTC.